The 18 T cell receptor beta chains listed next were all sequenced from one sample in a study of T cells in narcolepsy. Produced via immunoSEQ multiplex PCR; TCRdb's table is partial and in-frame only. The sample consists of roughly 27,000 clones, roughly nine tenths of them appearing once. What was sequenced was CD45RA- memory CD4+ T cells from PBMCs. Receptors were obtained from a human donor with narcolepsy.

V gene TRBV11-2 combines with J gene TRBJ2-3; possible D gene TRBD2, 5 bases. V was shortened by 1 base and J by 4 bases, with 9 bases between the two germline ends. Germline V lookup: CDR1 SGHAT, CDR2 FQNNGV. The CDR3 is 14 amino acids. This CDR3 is CASSLGGNPDTQYF. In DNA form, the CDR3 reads TGTGCCAGCAGCTTAGGAGGGAACCCAGATACGCAGTATTTT.

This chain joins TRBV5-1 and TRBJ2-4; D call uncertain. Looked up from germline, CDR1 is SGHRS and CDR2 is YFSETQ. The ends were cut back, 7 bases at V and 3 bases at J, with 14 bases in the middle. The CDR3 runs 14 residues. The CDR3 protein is CASRPGSGKNIQYF. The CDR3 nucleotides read TGCGCCAGCCGCCCGGGCAGTGGCAAAAACATTCAGTACTTC.

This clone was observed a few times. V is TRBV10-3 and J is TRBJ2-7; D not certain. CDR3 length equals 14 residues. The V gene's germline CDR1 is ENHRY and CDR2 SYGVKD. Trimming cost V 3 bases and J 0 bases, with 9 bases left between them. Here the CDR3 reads CAISDSPRSYEQYF. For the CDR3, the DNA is TGTGCCATCAGTGACTCTCCTCGCTCCTACGAGCAGTACTTC.

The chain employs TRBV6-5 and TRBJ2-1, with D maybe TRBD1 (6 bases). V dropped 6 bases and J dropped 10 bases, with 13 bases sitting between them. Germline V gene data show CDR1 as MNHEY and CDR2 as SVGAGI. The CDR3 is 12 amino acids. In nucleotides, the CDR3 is TGTGCCAGCAGACCCACAGGGTACGAGCAGTTCTTC. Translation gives CASRPTGYEQFF.

CDR3 bases: TGTGCCAGCAGCCAGTCATCGGTTAAGGAGCCCCAGCATTTT. Its protein is CASSQSSVKEPQHF. The chain uses TRBV16 and TRBJ1-5; D gene unclear. The ends were cut back, 3 bases at V and 8 bases at J, with 14 bases in the middle. The germline CDR1 and CDR2 sequences are KGHSY and FQNENV. The CDR3 sequence is 14 residues long.

CDR3 in DNA: TGCGCCAGCAGCCAAGATCCTCCTAGCGGGGGGGTAAGCAATGAGCAGTTCTTC. Residues: CASSQDPPSGGVSNEQFF. The rearrangement uses TRBV4-1 and TRBJ2-1; 12 bases are shared with TRBD2. This CDR3 has 18 amino acids. Trimming took 0 bases from V and 6 from J; bases not matched to a gene: 9. Germline assignment: CDR1 MGHRA and CDR2 YSYEKL.

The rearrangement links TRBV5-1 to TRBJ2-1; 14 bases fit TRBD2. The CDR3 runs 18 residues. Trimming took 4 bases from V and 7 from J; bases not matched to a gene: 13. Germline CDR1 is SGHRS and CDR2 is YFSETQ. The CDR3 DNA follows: TGCGCCAGCAGCGCCGGGACTAGCGGGGGTTTGGGGGCGAATGAGCAGTTCTTC. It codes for CASSAGTSGGLGANEQFF. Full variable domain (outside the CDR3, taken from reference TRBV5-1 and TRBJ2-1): KAGVTQTPRYLIKTRGQQVTLSCSPISGHRSVSWYQQTPGQGLQFLFEYFSETQRNKGNFPGRFSGRQFSNSRSEMNVSTLELGDSALYLCASSAGTSGGLGANEQFFGPGTRLTVL.

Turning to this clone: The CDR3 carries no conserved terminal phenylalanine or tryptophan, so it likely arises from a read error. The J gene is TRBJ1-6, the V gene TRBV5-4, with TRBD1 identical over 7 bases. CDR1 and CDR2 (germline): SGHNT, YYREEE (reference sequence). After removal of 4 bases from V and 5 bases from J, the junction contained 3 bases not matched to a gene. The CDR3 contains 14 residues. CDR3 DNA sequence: TGTGCCAGCAGCCTGGGACAGAATAATTCACCCCTCCACCTT. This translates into CASSLGQNNSPLHL.

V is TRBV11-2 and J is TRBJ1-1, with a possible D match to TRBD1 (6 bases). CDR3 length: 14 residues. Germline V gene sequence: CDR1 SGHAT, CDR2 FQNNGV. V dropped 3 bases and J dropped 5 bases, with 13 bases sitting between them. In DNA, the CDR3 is TGTGCCAGCAGCTTCGGCAGGGGAAGGACTGAAGCTTTCTTT. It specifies CASSFGRGRTEAFF.

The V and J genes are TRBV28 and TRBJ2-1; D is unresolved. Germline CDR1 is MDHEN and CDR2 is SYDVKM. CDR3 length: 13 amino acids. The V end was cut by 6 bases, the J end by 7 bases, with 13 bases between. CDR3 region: CASSPPLGNEQFF. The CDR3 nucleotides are TGTGCCAGCAGCCCGCCCTTAGGGAATGAGCAGTTCTTC.

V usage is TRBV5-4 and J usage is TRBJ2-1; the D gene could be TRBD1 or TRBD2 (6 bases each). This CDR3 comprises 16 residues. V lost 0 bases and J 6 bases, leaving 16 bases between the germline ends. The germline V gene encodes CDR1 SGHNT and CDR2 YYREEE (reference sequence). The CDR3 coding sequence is TGTGCCAGCAGCTTGGCCTGGGGGGCCTCGTTCAATGAGCAGTTCTTC. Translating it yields CASSLAWGASFNEQFF.

The CDR3 DNA reads TGCGCCAGCAGCTTGGCCATAGGGGCCACTGAAGCTTTCTTT. This codes for CASSLAIGATEAFF. V gene TRBV5-1 combines with J gene TRBJ1-1; D may be TRBD1 (5 bases). Trimming pared 0 bases from V and 4 bases from J, leaving 10 bases between. Looked up from germline, CDR1 is SGHRS and CDR2 is YFSETQ. The CDR3 contains 14 residues. Based on the CDR3 plus reference TRBV5-1 and TRBJ1-1, the full variable domain is KAGVTQTPRYLIKTRGQQVTLSCSPISGHRSVSWYQQTPGQGLQFLFEYFSETQRNKGNFPGRFSGRQFSNSRSEMNVSTLELGDSALYLCASSLAIGATEAFFGQGTRLTVV.

CDR3 DNA: TGCGCCAGCAGCCAAGCCGGGACCCCAAGGAACACTGAAGCTTTCTTT. Translation gives CASSQAGTPRNTEAFF. This sequence joins TRBV4-1 and TRBJ1-1; D may be TRBD1 (5 bases). With 1 base removed from V and 1 base from J, the gap between germline ends came to 13 bases. In germline, CDR1 is MGHRA, CDR2 YSYEKL. The CDR3 contains 16 residues.

The CDR3 here is CASRPGHGGYTF. In DNA form, the CDR3 reads TGTGCCAGCAGACCTGGACACGGAGGCTACACCTTC. The chain employs TRBV28 and TRBJ1-2, with D possibly TRBD1 on 5 matching bases. The CDR3 length is 12 residues. CDR1 is MDHEN and CDR2 is SYDVKM in the germline V gene. V was cut by 6 bases and J by 8 bases, with 13 bases left in between.

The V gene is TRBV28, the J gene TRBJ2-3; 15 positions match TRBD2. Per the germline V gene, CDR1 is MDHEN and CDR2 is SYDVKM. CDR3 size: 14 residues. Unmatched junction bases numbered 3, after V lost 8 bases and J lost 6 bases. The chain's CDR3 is CASGLAGGSDTQYF. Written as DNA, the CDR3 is TGTGCCAGCGGACTAGCGGGGGGGTCGGATACGCAGTATTTT.

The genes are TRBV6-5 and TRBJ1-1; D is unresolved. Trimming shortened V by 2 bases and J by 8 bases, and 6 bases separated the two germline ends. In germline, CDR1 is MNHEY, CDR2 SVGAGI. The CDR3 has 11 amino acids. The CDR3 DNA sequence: TGTGCCAGCAGTTACGGCAGGGAAGCTTTCTTT. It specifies CASSYGREAFF.

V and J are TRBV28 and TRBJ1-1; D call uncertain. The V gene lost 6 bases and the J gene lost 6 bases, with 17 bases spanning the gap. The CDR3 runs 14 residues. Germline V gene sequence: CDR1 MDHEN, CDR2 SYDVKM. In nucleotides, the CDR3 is TGTGCCAGCAGAGTCCTTGCGGGGTTGCCTGAAGCTTTCTTT. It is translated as CASRVLAGLPEAFF.

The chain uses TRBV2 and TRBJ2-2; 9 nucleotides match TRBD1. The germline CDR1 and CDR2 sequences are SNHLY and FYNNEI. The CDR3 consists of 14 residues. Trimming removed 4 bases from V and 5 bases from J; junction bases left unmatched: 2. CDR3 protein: CASSGDRATGELFF. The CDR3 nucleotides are TGTGCCAGCAGTGGGGACAGGGCTACCGGGGAGCTGTTTTTT.